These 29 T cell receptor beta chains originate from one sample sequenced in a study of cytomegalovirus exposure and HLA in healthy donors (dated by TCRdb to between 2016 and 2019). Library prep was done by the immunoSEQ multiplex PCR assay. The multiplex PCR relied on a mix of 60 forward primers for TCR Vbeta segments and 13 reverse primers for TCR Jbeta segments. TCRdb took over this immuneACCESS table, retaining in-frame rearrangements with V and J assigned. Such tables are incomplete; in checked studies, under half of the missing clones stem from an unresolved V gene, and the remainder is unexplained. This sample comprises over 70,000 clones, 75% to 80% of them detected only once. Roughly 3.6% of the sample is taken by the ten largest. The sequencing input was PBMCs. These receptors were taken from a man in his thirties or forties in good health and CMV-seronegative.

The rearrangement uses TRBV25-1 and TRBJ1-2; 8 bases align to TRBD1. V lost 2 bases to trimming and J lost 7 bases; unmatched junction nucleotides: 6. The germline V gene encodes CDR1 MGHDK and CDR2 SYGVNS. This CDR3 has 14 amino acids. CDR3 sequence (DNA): TGTGCCAGCAGTGAAATCGGACAGGGTCGTGGCTACACCTTC. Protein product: CASSEIGQGRGYTF.

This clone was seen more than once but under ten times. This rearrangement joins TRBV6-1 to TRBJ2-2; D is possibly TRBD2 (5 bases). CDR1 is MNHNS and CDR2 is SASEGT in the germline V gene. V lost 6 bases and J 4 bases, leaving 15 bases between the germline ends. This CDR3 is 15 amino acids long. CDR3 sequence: CASRTGMTGTGELFF. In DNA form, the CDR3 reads TGTGCCAGCAGAACCGGGATGACGGGCACCGGGGAGCTGTTTTTT.

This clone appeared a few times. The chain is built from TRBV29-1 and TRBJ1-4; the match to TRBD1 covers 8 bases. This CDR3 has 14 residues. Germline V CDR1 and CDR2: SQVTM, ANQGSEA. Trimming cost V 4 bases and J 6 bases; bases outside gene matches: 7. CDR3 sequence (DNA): TGCAGCGTTGCGGACAGGGTAGGGGATGAAAAACTGTTTTTT. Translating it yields CSVADRVGDEKLFF.

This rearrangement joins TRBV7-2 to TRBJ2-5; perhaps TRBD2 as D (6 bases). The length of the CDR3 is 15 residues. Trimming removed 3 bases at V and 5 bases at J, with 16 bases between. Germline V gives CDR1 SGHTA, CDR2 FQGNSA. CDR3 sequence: CASSFGGVAGETQYF. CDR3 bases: TGTGCCAGCAGCTTCGGCGGGGTGGCGGGGGAGACCCAGTACTTC.

In DNA form, the CDR3 reads TGTGCCAGTAGTATAAGGGGGCGCGGGGTAAACACTGAAGCTTTCTTT. Protein sequence: CASSIRGRGVNTEAFF. This chain links TRBV19 with TRBJ1-1; 7 nucleotides match TRBD1. The length of the CDR3 is 16 residues. The V segment lost 2 bases and the J segment 2 bases; nucleotides outside the gene matches: 8. Germline V lookup: CDR1 LNHDA, CDR2 SQIVND (reference sequence).

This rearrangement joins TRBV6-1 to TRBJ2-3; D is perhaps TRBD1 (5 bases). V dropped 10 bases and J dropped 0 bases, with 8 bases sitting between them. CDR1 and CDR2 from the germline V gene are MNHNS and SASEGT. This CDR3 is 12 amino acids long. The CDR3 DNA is TGTGCCACCAGACAGAGCACAGATACGCAGTATTTT. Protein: CATRQSTDTQYF.

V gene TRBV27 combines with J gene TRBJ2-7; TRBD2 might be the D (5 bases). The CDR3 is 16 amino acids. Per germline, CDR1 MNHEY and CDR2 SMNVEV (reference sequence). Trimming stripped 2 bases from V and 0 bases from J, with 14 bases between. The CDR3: CASSLTGREISYEQYF. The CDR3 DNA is TGTGCCAGCAGTTTAACGGGGAGAGAAATCTCCTACGAGCAGTACTTC.

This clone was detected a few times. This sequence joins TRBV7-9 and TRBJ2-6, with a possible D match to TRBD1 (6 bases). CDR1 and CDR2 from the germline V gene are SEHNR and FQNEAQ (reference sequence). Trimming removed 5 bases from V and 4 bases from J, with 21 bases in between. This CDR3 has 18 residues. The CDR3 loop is CASSQMGGQSIGANVLTF. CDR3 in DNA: TGTGCCAGCAGCCAAATGGGCGGACAGAGCATCGGGGCCAACGTCCTGACTTTC.

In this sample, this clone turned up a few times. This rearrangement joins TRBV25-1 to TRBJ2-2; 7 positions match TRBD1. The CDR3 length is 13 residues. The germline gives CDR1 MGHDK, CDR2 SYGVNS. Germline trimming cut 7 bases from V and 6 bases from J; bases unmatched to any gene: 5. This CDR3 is CASTAQGAGELFF. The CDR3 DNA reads TGTGCCAGCACTGCTCAGGGGGCCGGGGAGCTGTTTTTT.

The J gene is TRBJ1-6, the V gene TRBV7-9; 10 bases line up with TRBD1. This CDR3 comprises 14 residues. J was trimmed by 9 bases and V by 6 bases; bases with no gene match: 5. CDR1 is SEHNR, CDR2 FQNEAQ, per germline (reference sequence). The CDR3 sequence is CASSRQGASSPLHF. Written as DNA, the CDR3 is TGTGCCAGCAGTCGACAGGGGGCGAGTTCACCCCTCCACTTT.

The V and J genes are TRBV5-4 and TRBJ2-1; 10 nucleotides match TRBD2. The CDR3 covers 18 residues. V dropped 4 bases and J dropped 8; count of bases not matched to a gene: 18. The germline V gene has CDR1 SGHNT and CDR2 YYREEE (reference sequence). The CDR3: CASSPPRAEREGRDEQFF. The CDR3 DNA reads TGTGCCAGCAGCCCGCCGAGGGCTGAGCGGGAGGGCCGGGATGAGCAGTTCTTC.

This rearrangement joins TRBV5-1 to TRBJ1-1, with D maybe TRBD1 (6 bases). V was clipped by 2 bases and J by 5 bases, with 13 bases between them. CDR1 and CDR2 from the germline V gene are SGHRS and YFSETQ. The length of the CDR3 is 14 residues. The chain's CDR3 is CASSFSRGATEAFF. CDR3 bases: TGCGCCAGCAGCTTTTCCAGGGGAGCTACTGAAGCTTTCTTT. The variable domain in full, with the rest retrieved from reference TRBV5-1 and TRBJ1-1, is KAGVTQTPRYLIKTRGQQVTLSCSPISGHRSVSWYQQTPGQGLQFLFEYFSETQRNKGNFPGRFSGRQFSNSRSEMNVSTLELGDSALYLCASSFSRGATEAFFGQGTRLTVV.

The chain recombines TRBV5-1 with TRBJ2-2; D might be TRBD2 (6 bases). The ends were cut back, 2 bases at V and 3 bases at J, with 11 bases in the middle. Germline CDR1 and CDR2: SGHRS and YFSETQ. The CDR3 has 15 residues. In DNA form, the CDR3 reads TGCGCCAGCAGCTTACCTGGCGGGGACACCGGGGAGCTGTTTTTT. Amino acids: CASSLPGGDTGELFF.

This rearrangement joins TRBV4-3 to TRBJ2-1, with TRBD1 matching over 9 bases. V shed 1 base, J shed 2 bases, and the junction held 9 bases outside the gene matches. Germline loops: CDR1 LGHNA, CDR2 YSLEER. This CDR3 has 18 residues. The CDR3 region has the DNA TGCGCCAGCAGCCAAGTATATCGCGGGACAGGGACCTACAATGAGCAGTTCTTC. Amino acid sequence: CASSQVYRGTGTYNEQFF.

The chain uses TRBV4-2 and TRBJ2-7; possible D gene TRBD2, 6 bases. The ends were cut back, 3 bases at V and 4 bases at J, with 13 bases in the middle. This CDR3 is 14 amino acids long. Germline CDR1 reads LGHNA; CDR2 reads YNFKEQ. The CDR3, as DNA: TGTGCCAGCAGCCAGGCGGGACTCGCGTACGAGCAGTACTTC. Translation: CASSQAGLAYEQYF.

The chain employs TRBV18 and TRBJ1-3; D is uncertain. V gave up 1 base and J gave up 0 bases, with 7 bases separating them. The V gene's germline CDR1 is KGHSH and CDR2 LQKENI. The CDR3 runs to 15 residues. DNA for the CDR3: TGTGCCAGCTCACCACGACAAGCCTCTGGAAACACCATATATTTT. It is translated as CASSPRQASGNTIYF.

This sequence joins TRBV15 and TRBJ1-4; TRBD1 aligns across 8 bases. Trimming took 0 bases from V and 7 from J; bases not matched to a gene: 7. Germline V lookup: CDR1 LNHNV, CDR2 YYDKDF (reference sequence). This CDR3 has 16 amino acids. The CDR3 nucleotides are TGTGCCACCAGCAGAGAAAACGGTCAGGGGGCTGAAAAACTGTTTTTT. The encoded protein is CATSRENGQGAEKLFF. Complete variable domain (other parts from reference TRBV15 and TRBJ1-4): DAMVIQNPRYQVTQFGKPVTLSCSQTLNHNVMYWYQQKSSQAPKLLFHYYDKDFNNEADTPDNFQSRRPNTSFCFLDIRSPGLGDTAMYLCATSRENGQGAEKLFFGSGTQLSVL.

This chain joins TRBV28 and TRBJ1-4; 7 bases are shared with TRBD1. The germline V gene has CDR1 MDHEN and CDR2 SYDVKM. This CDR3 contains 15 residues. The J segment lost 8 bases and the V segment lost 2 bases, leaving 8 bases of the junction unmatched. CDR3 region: CASSLPISGGEKLFF. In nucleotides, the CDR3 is TGTGCCAGCAGTTTACCCATCTCAGGGGGGGAAAAACTGTTTTTT. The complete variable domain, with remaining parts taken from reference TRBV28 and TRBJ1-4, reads DVKVTQSSRYLVKRTGEKVFLECVQDMDHENMFWYRQDPGLGLRLIYFSYDVKMKEKGDIPEGYSVSREKKERFSLILESASTNQTSMYLCASSLPISGGEKLFFGSGTQLSVL.

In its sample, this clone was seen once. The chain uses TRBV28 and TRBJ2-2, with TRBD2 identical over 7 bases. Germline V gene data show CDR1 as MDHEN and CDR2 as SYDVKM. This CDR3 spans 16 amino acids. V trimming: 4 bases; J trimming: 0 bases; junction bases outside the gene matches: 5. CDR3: CASSWDYSPNTGELFF. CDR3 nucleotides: TGTGCCAGCAGTTGGGACTACTCTCCGAACACCGGGGAGCTGTTTTTT.

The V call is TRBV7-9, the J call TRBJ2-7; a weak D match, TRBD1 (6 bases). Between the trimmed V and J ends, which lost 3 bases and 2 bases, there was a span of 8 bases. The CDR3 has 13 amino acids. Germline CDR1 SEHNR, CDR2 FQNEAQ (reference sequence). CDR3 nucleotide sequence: TGTGCCAGCAGCTTTCGGGACACCTACGAGCAGTACTTC. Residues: CASSFRDTYEQYF.

In nucleotides, the CDR3 is TGTGCCAGCAGTTCCGCCGCGGGACTAGCGGGAGTCCCAGATACGCAGTATTTT. Residues: CASSSAAGLAGVPDTQYF. The chain employs TRBV28 and TRBJ2-3; 14 positions match TRBD2. CDR1 is MDHEN and CDR2 is SYDVKM in the germline V gene. J was trimmed by 4 bases and V by 4 bases; bases with no gene match: 10. This CDR3 has 18 amino acids.

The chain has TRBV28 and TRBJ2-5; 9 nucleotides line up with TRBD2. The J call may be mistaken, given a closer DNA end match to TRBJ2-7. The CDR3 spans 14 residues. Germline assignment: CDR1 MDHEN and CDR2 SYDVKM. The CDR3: CASSYLAGSYEQYF. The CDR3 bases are TGTGCCAGCAGTTATCTAGCGGGAAGCTACGAGCAGTACTTC.

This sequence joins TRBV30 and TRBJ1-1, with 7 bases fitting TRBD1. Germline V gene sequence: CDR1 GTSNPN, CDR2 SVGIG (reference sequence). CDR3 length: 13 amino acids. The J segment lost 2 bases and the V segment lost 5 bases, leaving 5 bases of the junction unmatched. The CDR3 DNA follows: TGTGCCTGGGAGCAGGGGGATAACACTGAAGCTTTCTTT. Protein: CAWEQGDNTEAFF.

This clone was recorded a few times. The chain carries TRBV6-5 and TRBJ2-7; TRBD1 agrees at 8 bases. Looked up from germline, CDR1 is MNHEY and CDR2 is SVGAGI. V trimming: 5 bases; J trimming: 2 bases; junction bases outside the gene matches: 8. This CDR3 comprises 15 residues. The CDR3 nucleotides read TGTGCCAGCAGTCCAACCCTGGACAGGGCCTACGAGCAGTACTTC. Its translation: CASSPTLDRAYEQYF.

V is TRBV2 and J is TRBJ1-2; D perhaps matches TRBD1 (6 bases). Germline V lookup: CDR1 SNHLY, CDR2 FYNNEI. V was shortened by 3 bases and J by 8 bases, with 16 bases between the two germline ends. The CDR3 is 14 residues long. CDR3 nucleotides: TGTGCCAGCAGTGATATCCGAGCAGGGACAGGCTACACCTTC. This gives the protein CASSDIRAGTGYTF.

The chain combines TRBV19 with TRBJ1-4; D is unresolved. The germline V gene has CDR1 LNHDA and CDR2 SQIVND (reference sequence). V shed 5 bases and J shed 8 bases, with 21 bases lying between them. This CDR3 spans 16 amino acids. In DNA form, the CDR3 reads TGTGCCAGTAGTTTCTCCCCCGGGATCTTGGGGGAAAAACTGTTTTTT. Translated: CASSFSPGILGEKLFF.

The CDR3 region has the DNA TGTGCCAGCAGTTGGGACCGGGGGGGGTCTAATGGCTACACCTTC. Amino acid sequence: CASSWDRGGSNGYTF. The chain carries TRBV27 and TRBJ1-2; TRBD1 might be the D (5 bases). Germline values: CDR1 MNHEY, CDR2 SMNVEV (reference sequence). V lost 4 bases, J lost 6 bases, and 18 bases lay in between. This CDR3 is 15 amino acids long.

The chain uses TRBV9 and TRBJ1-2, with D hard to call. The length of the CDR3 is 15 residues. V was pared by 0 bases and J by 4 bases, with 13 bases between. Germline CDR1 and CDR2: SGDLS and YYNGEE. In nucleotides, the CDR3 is TGTGCCAGCAGCGTAGATTTCGGTTCTACCTATGGCTACACCTTC. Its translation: CASSVDFGSTYGYTF.

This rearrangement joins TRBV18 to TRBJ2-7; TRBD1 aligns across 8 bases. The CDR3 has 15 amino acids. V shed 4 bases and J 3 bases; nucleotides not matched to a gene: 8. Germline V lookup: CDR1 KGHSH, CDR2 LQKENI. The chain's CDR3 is CASSQDRGENYEQYF. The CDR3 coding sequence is TGTGCCAGCTCACAAGACAGGGGCGAAAACTACGAGCAGTACTTC. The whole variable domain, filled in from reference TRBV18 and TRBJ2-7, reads NAGVMQNPRHLVRRRGQEARLRCSPMKGHSHVYWYRQLPEEGLKFMVYLQKENIIDESGMPKERFSAEFPKEGPSILRIQQVVRGDSAAYFCASSQDRGENYEQYFGPGTRLTVT.